This entry lists 22 T cell receptor beta chains sequenced from one sample in a study of blood T cells in healthy people across ages. Sample-barcoded 5' priming and a J-beta primer mix drove a second PCR of about 6 to 11 cycles. Each CDR3 protein is one row after TCRdb ran MiXCR on the 5' RACE reads. The sample lists about 1,400,000 distinct CDR3 sequences, approximately 59% occurring once. Sequences were obtained from blood. The source is a man between 18 and 35 years old in good health.

This chain links TRBV20-1 with TRBJ2-5, with 8 bases that match TRBD1. The tail of the sequence fits TRBJ2-7 better, so the J call may be wrong. Germline CDR1 reads DFQATT; CDR2 reads SNEGSKA (reference sequence). There are 15 residues in the CDR3. The CDR3 DNA reads TGCAGTGCTAGAGATTGGGACAGGCCCACCTACGAGCAGTACTTC. Residues: CSARDWDRPTYEQYF.

This clonotype was detected only a few times. This chain joins TRBV20-1 and TRBJ2-5; 8 positions match TRBD2. V gave up 1 base and J gave up 2 bases; unmatched junction bases: 3. This CDR3 contains 14 residues. Germline CDR1 reads DFQATT; CDR2 reads SNEGSKA (reference sequence). The CDR3 bases are TGCAGTGCTAGAGCCGGGACTAGTCAAGAGACCCAGTACTTC. Translation gives CSARAGTSQETQYF.

The rearrangement uses TRBV4-1 and TRBJ2-5; D perhaps matches TRBD1 (5 bases). The J call may be faulty, since TRBJ2-7 better matches the DNA end. The CDR3 runs 13 residues. Germline CDR1 reads MGHRA; CDR2 reads YSYEKL. The CDR3 spells CASSQTQVGEQYF. The DNA of the CDR3 is TGCGCCAGCAGCCAGACACAGGTTGGCGAGCAGTACTTC.

The gene calls are TRBV29-1 and TRBJ2-1; 7 nucleotides align to TRBD2. The CDR3 is 12 amino acids. Germline loops: CDR1 SQVTM, CDR2 ANQGSEA. The V gene end was trimmed by 4 bases and the J gene end by 9 bases; junction bases not matched to a gene: 6. CDR3 region: CSVVSGGTEQFF. The CDR3 nucleotides read TGCAGCGTTGTCTCCGGGGGGACTGAGCAGTTCTTC.

In DNA form, the CDR3 reads TGCGCCAGCAGCCAAGATTGGCAGGGTTACAATGAGCAGTTCTTC. Its protein product is CASSQDWQGYNEQFF. The chain employs TRBV4-3 and TRBJ2-1; possible D gene TRBD1, 5 bases. CDR1 LGHNA and CDR2 YSLEER come from the germline V gene. Deletions cut 0 bases from V and 4 bases from J, with 10 bases between. CDR3 length equals 15 residues.

This rearrangement joins TRBV29-1 to TRBJ2-5; TRBD2 aligns across 12 bases. The junction had 7 bases not matched to a gene; V was cut back by 4 bases and J by 4 bases. The CDR3 totals 15 residues. Germline lookup yields CDR1 SQVTM and CDR2 ANQGSEA. The CDR3 reads CSVGILAGGTETQYF. The CDR3 DNA is TGCAGCGTTGGTATACTAGCGGGGGGCACAGAGACCCAGTACTTC.

With regard to this clonotype: One end of the junction is discordant with germline, which a read error may explain. The rearrangement joins TRBV4-1 to TRBJ2-7; 7 positions match TRBD1. Germline CDR1 MGHRA, CDR2 YSYEKL. The CDR3 is made up of 15 amino acids. CDR3 amino acids: CACSQEHRQGSEQYF. The CDR3 nucleotides read TGCGCCTGCAGCCAAGAGCACCGACAGGGTTCCGAGCAGTACTTC.

This chain's CDR3 is CSVGDRGPVEKLFF. CDR3 in DNA: TGCAGCGTGGGGGACAGGGGGCCGGTTGAAAAACTGTTTTTT. V and J are TRBV29-1 and TRBJ1-4; TRBD1 agrees at 12 bases. Per germline, CDR1 SQVTM and CDR2 ANQGSEA. V was clipped by 6 bases and J by 7 bases; unmatched bases: 6. This CDR3 has 14 amino acids.

The table lists this clonotype with a few counts. The chain recombines TRBV29-1 with TRBJ2-3; D possibly corresponds to TRBD2 (5 bases). CDR3 size: 15 residues. Germline CDR1 is SQVTM and CDR2 is ANQGSEA. The V end lost 7 bases, the J end lost 0 bases, and 17 bases lay between the germline ends. CDR3 protein: CSATPGGSSTDTQYF. As DNA, the CDR3 is TGCAGCGCCACCCCGGGCGGGTCTAGCACAGATACGCAGTATTTT.

The chain carries TRBV20-1 and TRBJ2-5, with D perhaps being TRBD1 or TRBD2 (5 bases each). The J call is in doubt because the DNA end fits TRBJ2-7 better. Per germline, CDR1 DFQATT and CDR2 SNEGSKA (reference sequence). CDR3 length: 13 residues. The CDR3 protein is CSGVGTGTYEQYF. DNA of the CDR3: TGCAGTGGAGTCGGGACGGGTACCTACGAGCAGTACTTC.

The chain employs TRBV28 and TRBJ1-5; D is uncertain. The CDR3 contains 16 residues. CDR1 MDHEN and CDR2 SYDVKM come from the germline V gene. V dropped 2 bases and J dropped 6 bases, with 17 bases sitting between them. In DNA, the CDR3 is TGTGCCAGCAGTTTACCCCCGGGTTTAGTTCCTCAGCCCCAGCATTTT. This sequence encodes CASSLPPGLVPQPQHF. The variable domain in full, with the rest retrieved from reference TRBV28 and TRBJ1-5, is DVKVTQSSRYLVKRTGEKVFLECVQDMDHENMFWYRQDPGLGLRLIYFSYDVKMKEKGDIPEGYSVSREKKERFSLILESASTNQTSMYLCASSLPPGLVPQPQHFGDGTRLSIL.

This clonotype was found a few times. The genes are TRBV6-6 and TRBJ2-2; TRBD1 aligns across 8 bases. CDR3 length equals 14 residues. J lost 3 bases, V lost 6 bases, and 3 bases had no gene match. Per the germline V gene, CDR1 is MNHNY and CDR2 is SVGAGI (reference sequence). The CDR3 DNA sequence: TGTGCCAGCAGCCTGGACAGGGACACCGGGGAGCTGTTTTTT. The encoded protein is CASSLDRDTGELFF.

V gene TRBV27 combines with J gene TRBJ2-1, with D possibly being TRBD2 (5 bases). This CDR3 comprises 15 residues. The germline gives CDR1 MNHEY, CDR2 SMNVEV (reference sequence). Trimming shortened V by 3 bases and J by 8 bases, and 17 bases separated the two germline ends. This chain's CDR3 is CASSFRGLVFDEQFF. The CDR3 DNA reads TGTGCCAGCAGTTTTCGAGGGCTAGTATTTGATGAGCAGTTCTTC.

This rearrangement joins TRBV7-9 to TRBJ2-7, with TRBD1 as a possible D gene (6 bases). CDR1 is SEHNR and CDR2 is FQNEAQ in the germline V gene (reference sequence). This CDR3 is 12 amino acids long. Between the trimmed V and J ends, which lost 5 bases and 7 bases, there was a span of 12 bases. CDR3 DNA sequence: TGTGCCAGCAGCACAGGACAGTGGGAGCAGTACTTC. Translating it yields CASSTGQWEQYF.

DNA of the CDR3: TGTGCCAGCAGTCCAGGGACAGATGACGAGCAGTACTTC. This codes for CASSPGTDDEQYF. The V call is TRBV7-9, the J call TRBJ2-4; 7 nucleotides line up with TRBD1. The last part of the DNA fits TRBJ2-7 better; the J call may be wrong. The CDR3 has 13 residues. Germline V gene sequence: CDR1 SEHNR, CDR2 FQNEAQ (reference sequence).

This rearrangement joins TRBV7-9 to TRBJ2-1; D remains unclear. CDR1 and CDR2 (germline): SEHNR, FQNEAQ (reference sequence). The CDR3 length is 13 residues. The V and J ends lost 2 bases and 13 bases respectively, with 15 bases between them. The CDR3: CASSLRGLGRQFF. The CDR3 coding sequence is TGTGCCAGCAGCTTACGTGGGCTCGGCAGACAGTTCTTC.

This clonotype has just one count. This sequence joins TRBV5-6 and TRBJ2-4; the D gene is possibly TRBD1 (6 bases). Trimming removed 7 bases at V and 0 bases at J, with 11 bases between. This CDR3 has 14 residues. Germline CDR1 reads SGHDT; CDR2 reads YYEEEE. The CDR3 loop reads CASHRVLAKNIQYF. The DNA for the CDR3 is TGTGCCAGCCACAGGGTGCTAGCCAAAAACATTCAGTACTTC.

The gene calls are TRBV4-3 and TRBJ2-5; D not resolved. Germline lookup yields CDR1 LGHNA and CDR2 YSLEER. CDR3 length: 14 amino acids. The V end was cut by 4 bases, the J end by 3 bases, with 12 bases between. The CDR3: CASSLWAREETQYF. CDR3 DNA: TGCGCCAGCAGCCTCTGGGCGAGAGAAGAGACCCAGTACTTC.

This rearrangement joins TRBV4-2 to TRBJ2-7; weak D call: TRBD2 (5 bases). Germline values: CDR1 LGHNA, CDR2 YNFKEQ. CDR3 size: 13 residues. Between the trimmed V and J ends, which lost 3 bases and 4 bases, there was a span of 10 bases. CDR3 bases: TGTGCCAGCAGCCAGCTGAGGGATTACGAGCAGTACTTC. Translation gives CASSQLRDYEQYF.

The chain recombines TRBV20-1 with TRBJ1-2; 9 bases match TRBD1. This CDR3 contains 15 residues. CDR1 and CDR2 (germline): DFQATT, SNEGSKA (reference sequence). V was clipped by 6 bases and J by 8 bases; unmatched bases: 16. DNA of the CDR3: TGCAGTGCCCCCCTTACGACAGGGGGATGGAGGGGCTACACCTTC. Its protein is CSAPLTTGGWRGYTF.

The J gene is TRBJ2-4, the V gene TRBV7-6; D uncertain. TRBJ2-5 explains the end of the DNA better; the J call may be wrong. Germline assignment: CDR1 SGHVS and CDR2 FNYEAQ. This CDR3 has 15 amino acids. Written as DNA, the CDR3 is TGTGCCAGCAGCCCATGGAGCAAGTCCCAAGAGACCCAGTACTTC. Translation: CASSPWSKSQETQYF.

This clonotype was counted only a few times. The gene calls are TRBV20-1 and TRBJ2-7; D call uncertain. This CDR3 spans 12 amino acids. V was shortened by 3 bases and J by 5 bases, with 11 bases between the two germline ends. The V gene's germline CDR1 is DFQATT and CDR2 SNEGSKA (reference sequence). The CDR3 loop reads CSARYSSDEQYF. The CDR3 coding sequence is TGCAGTGCTAGGTACAGTTCCGACGAGCAGTACTTC.